These 26 T cell receptor beta chains came from one sample sequenced in a study of cytomegalovirus exposure and HLA in healthy donors. The PCR employed 60 Vbeta primers together with 13 Jbeta primers. Profiling relied on immunoSEQ multiplex PCR, and the TCRdb table lists in-frame clones only, not all of them. The top ten hold about 2.5% of the sample, which has some 91,000 clones, roughly 67% seen once. Sequenced sample: PBMCs. Source of these receptors: a human donor in good health.

The genes are TRBV6-1 and TRBJ1-3; 9 bases are a match to TRBD1. The CDR3 extends over 15 amino acids. Trimming took 3 bases from V and 4 from J; bases not matched to a gene: 4. CDR1 is MNHNS and CDR2 is SASEGT in the germline V gene. CDR3 sequence reads: CASSEGQGRGNTIYF. Here the CDR3 DNA reads TGTGCCAGCAGTGAGGGACAGGGCCGCGGAAACACCATATATTTT.

The chain carries TRBV15 and TRBJ2-7; no firm D call. Germline CDR1 and CDR2: LNHNV and YYDKDF (reference sequence). With 0 bases removed from V and 4 bases from J, the gap between germline ends came to 4 bases. The CDR3 is 12 amino acids. Written as DNA, the CDR3 is TGTGCCACCAGCAGAGATTATTACGAGCAGTACTTC. As protein: CATSRDYYEQYF.

The V call is TRBV10-3, the J call TRBJ1-1; 7 positions agree with TRBD1. The CDR3 loop spans 14 amino acids. Germline lookup yields CDR1 ENHRY and CDR2 SYGVKD. V lost 0 bases, J lost 3 bases, and 1 base stayed unmatched. CDR3 protein: CAISESGQYTEAFF. CDR3 nucleotide sequence: TGTGCCATCAGTGAGTCGGGACAGTACACTGAAGCTTTCTTT.

The chain couples TRBV7-2 to TRBJ2-1; D ambiguous. The V gene's germline CDR1 is SGHTA and CDR2 FQGNSA. CDR3 length: 15 residues. V lost 3 bases and J 0 bases, leaving 9 bases between the germline ends. CDR3 sequence reads: CASSFTWSSYNEQFF. CDR3 DNA sequence: TGTGCCAGCAGCTTTACGTGGAGCTCCTACAATGAGCAGTTCTTC. Full variable domain (rest looked up from reference TRBV7-2 and TRBJ2-1): GAGVSQSPSNKVTEKGKDVELRCDPISGHTALYWYRQSLGQGLEFLIYFQGNSAPDKSGLPSDRFSAERTGGSVSTLTIQRTQQEDSAVYLCASSFTWSSYNEQFFGPGTRLTVL.

The CDR3 DNA follows: TGTGCCATCAGTCCGCTCAAGGGGCGAGGAGATACGCAGTATTTT. This sequence encodes CAISPLKGRGDTQYF. The rearrangement uses TRBV10-3 and TRBJ2-3; D is possibly TRBD1 (5 bases). Germline V gene lookup returns CDR1 ENHRY and CDR2 SYGVKD. CDR3 size: 15 residues. The germline V and J ends were trimmed by 5 bases and 5 bases, with 17 bases remaining between them.

V is TRBV11-2 and J is TRBJ1-2; D is perhaps TRBD1 (6 bases). The V end was cut by 2 bases, the J end by 5 bases, with 12 bases between. In germline, CDR1 is SGHAT, CDR2 FQNNGV. The CDR3 extends over 14 amino acids. DNA of the CDR3: TGTGCCAGCAGCTTACCCGTTACAGGGTATGGCTACACCTTC. This translates into CASSLPVTGYGYTF.

The J gene is TRBJ1-2, the V gene TRBV30, with 8 bases aligning to TRBD1. V shed 1 base, J shed 7 bases, and the junction held 5 bases outside the gene matches. The CDR3 contains 13 residues. Germline CDR1 reads GTSNPN; CDR2 reads SVGIG (reference sequence). The CDR3 sequence: CAWSAQGAFGYTF. For the CDR3, the DNA is TGTGCCTGGAGTGCGCAGGGGGCTTTTGGCTACACCTTC.

The rearrangement links TRBV11-1 to TRBJ2-1; D is perhaps TRBD2 (6 bases). Per germline, CDR1 SGHAT and CDR2 FQDESV (reference sequence). The CDR3 is 14 amino acids. V lost 5 bases to trimming and J lost 4 bases, with 12 bases between them. For the CDR3, the DNA is TGTGCCAGCAGCCCCCTGGGACTTTACAATGAGCAGTTCTTC. It is translated as CASSPLGLYNEQFF. Full variable domain (rest looked up from reference TRBV11-1 and TRBJ2-1): EAEVAQSPRYKITEKSQAVAFWCDPISGHATLYWYRQILGQGPELLVQFQDESVVDDSQLPKDRFSAERLKGVDSTLKIQPAELGDSAMYLCASSPLGLYNEQFFGPGTRLTVL.

This clone was observed a handful of times. The chain is built from TRBV4-3 and TRBJ2-3; 14 nucleotides agree with TRBD2. The CDR3 length is 18 residues. Trimming at V came to 0 bases and at J to 3 bases, leaving 5 bases not matched to a gene. Germline assignment: CDR1 LGHNA and CDR2 YSLEER. The CDR3 DNA reads as TGCGCCAGCAGCCAAGAAAGCTGGACTAGCGGGGGGACAGATACGCAGTATTTT. This encodes CASSQESWTSGGTDTQYF.

The V call is TRBV19, the J call TRBJ1-5; TRBD1 matches at 10 bases. The CDR3 has 16 residues. The germline CDR1 and CDR2 sequences are LNHDA and SQIVND (reference sequence). The V segment lost 9 bases and the J segment 0 bases; nucleotides outside the gene matches: 8. CDR3 sequence reads: CASKRDRGYSNQPQHF. The CDR3 DNA reads as TGTGCCAGCAAACGGGACAGGGGATATAGCAATCAGCCCCAGCATTTT.

This clone was observed a handful of times. The DNA of the CDR3 is TGCAGCGTTGACTCTGGCACAGATACGCAGTATTTT. Protein sequence: CSVDSGTDTQYF. The genes are TRBV29-1 and TRBJ2-3; no definite D call. Trimming shortened V by 3 bases and J by 1 base, and 5 bases separated the two germline ends. Germline assignment: CDR1 SQVTM and CDR2 ANQGSEA. CDR3 length: 12 residues.

The J gene is TRBJ1-5, the V gene TRBV27, with D maybe TRBD1 (5 bases). Trimming left V 6 bases short and J 0 bases short, with 15 bases between. The CDR3 is made up of 16 amino acids. Looked up from germline, CDR1 is MNHEY and CDR2 is SMNVEV (reference sequence). Written as DNA, the CDR3 is TGTGCCAGCAGCATATACGGGGGAGATAGCAATCAGCCCCAGCATTTT. This codes for CASSIYGGDSNQPQHF.

This clone was seen just once. This chain uses TRBV10-3 with TRBJ1-3, with TRBD1 identical over 7 bases. This CDR3 comprises 14 residues. The ends lost 9 bases at V and 2 bases at J; junction bases unmatched: 7. Germline loops: CDR1 ENHRY, CDR2 SYGVKD. Written as DNA, the CDR3 is TGTGCCATAGGAGAGGGGGCAACTGGAAACACCATATATTTT. Translated, it gives CAIGEGATGNTIYF.

This clone was detected once. The chain employs TRBV9 and TRBJ1-3; D is perhaps TRBD1 (6 bases). Germline V gene lookup returns CDR1 SGDLS and CDR2 YYNGEE. The V end lost 3 bases, the J end lost 8 bases, and 15 bases lay between the germline ends. The CDR3 is 14 amino acids. The DNA for the CDR3 is TGTGCCAGCAGCGACAGGGAGCTGGGTCACACCATATATTTT. It translates to CASSDRELGHTIYF.

This clone was seen a few times. This chain connects TRBV7-3 to TRBJ2-7; 10 bases align to TRBD2. Germline assignment: CDR1 SGHTA and CDR2 FQGTGA. The CDR3 extends over 13 amino acids. The junction had 8 bases not matched to a gene; V was cut back by 9 bases and J by 6 bases. CDR3 residues: CASAGTSVGEQYF. In DNA, the CDR3 is TGTGCCAGTGCCGGGACTAGCGTCGGCGAGCAGTACTTC.

The chain employs TRBV18 and TRBJ1-5; 7 bases are shared with TRBD1. CDR3 size: 17 residues. Germline V gene sequence: CDR1 KGHSH, CDR2 LQKENI. After removal of 4 bases from V and 2 bases from J, the junction contained 11 bases not matched to a gene. The chain's CDR3 is CASSQRTGERGNQPQHF. The CDR3, as DNA: TGTGCCAGCTCACAGAGGACAGGTGAGAGGGGCAATCAGCCCCAGCATTTT.

The rearrangement links TRBV9 to TRBJ2-5; 7 bases match TRBD2. Germline V gene data show CDR1 as SGDLS and CDR2 as YYNGEE. The length of the CDR3 is 17 residues. V lost 2 bases, J lost 0 bases, and 10 bases stayed unmatched. CDR3 protein: CASSVGSKAGYQETQYF. The DNA for the CDR3 is TGTGCCAGCAGCGTCGGGTCAAAAGCGGGGTACCAAGAGACCCAGTACTTC.

The chain combines TRBV9 with TRBJ1-2, with 7 bases fitting TRBD1. Trimming at V came to 3 bases and at J to 3 bases, leaving 2 bases not matched to a gene. This CDR3 is built from 13 residues. Germline V gene data show CDR1 as SGDLS and CDR2 as YYNGEE. CDR3: CASSGDRYYGYTF. The CDR3 nucleotides read TGTGCCAGCAGCGGGGACAGATACTATGGCTACACCTTC.

The rearrangement links TRBV7-9 to TRBJ2-3; tentatively, D is TRBD1 (6 bases). CDR1 and CDR2 (germline): SEHNR, FQNEAQ (reference sequence). V was trimmed by 5 bases and J by 0 bases, leaving 12 bases between them. The CDR3 extends over 15 amino acids. CDR3 sequence (DNA): TGTGCCAGCAGCCCTGACGGACAGAGCACAGATACGCAGTATTTT. This encodes CASSPDGQSTDTQYF.

This clone showed up just a few times. For the CDR3, the DNA is TGCAGCACCCGGGACATAGGCCAGCCCCAGCATTTT. Translating gives CSTRDIGQPQHF. The chain carries TRBV29-1 and TRBJ1-5; TRBD1 might be the D (6 bases). Trimming removed 8 bases from V and 7 bases from J, with 15 bases in between. The CDR3 is made up of 12 amino acids. Germline V gene sequence: CDR1 SQVTM, CDR2 ANQGSEA.

The chain recombines TRBV9 with TRBJ2-5; maybe TRBD2 (6 bases). Germline V gene sequence: CDR1 SGDLS, CDR2 YYNGEE. This CDR3 comprises 14 residues. Trimming left V 3 bases short and J 5 bases short, with 14 bases between. CDR3 amino acids: CASSAPGRGETQYF. The DNA for the CDR3 is TGTGCCAGCAGCGCGCCGGGACGGGGGGAGACCCAGTACTTC.

The genes are TRBV7-2 and TRBJ1-2, with D maybe TRBD1 (6 bases). This CDR3 is built from 15 residues. The germline gives CDR1 SGHTA, CDR2 FQGNSA. V dropped 0 bases and J dropped 4 bases, with 12 bases sitting between them. This CDR3 is CASSLAQGQGYGYTF. The CDR3 nucleotides are TGTGCCAGCAGCTTAGCGCAGGGGCAGGGCTATGGCTACACCTTC.

The chain is built from TRBV5-1 and TRBJ2-5, with D unresolved. With 4 bases removed from V and 1 base from J, the gap between germline ends came to 8 bases. This CDR3 has 13 residues. The germline CDR1 and CDR2 sequences are SGHRS and YFSETQ. The CDR3 nucleotides are TGCGCCAGCAGCCCGGAGTCCCAAGAGACCCAGTACTTC. This encodes CASSPESQETQYF.

V is TRBV5-8 and J is TRBJ1-5; a weak D match, TRBD1 (6 bases). Per the germline V gene, CDR1 is SGHTS and CDR2 is YDEGEE. This CDR3 comprises 16 residues. Trimming took off 2 bases at V and 5 bases at J, with 17 bases between the two ends. CDR3 region: CASSFTGRGLDQPQHF. The CDR3 region has the DNA TGTGCCAGCAGCTTTACGGGCAGGGGATTAGATCAGCCCCAGCATTTT. Filled out from reference TRBV5-8 and TRBJ1-5, the complete variable domain reads EAGVTQSPTHLIKTRGQQATLRCSPISGHTSVYWYQQALGLGLQFLLWYDEGEERNRGNFPPRFSGRQFPNYSSELNVNALELEDSALYLCASSFTGRGLDQPQHFGDGTRLSIL.

This clone was observed once. This chain uses TRBV4-3 with TRBJ2-1; 13 bases are a match to TRBD2. V shed 0 bases, J shed 7 bases, and the junction held 6 bases outside the gene matches. Germline V gives CDR1 LGHNA, CDR2 YSLEER. CDR3 length: 17 residues. The CDR3 here is CASSQEPPGLAGNEQFF. In DNA form, the CDR3 reads TGCGCCAGCAGCCAAGAACCCCCGGGACTAGCGGGAAATGAGCAGTTCTTC.

V gene TRBV4-3 combines with J gene TRBJ1-3; no reliable D call. The CDR3 is 17 residues long. In germline, CDR1 is LGHNA, CDR2 YSLEER. V was clipped by 2 bases and J by 3 bases, with 17 bases between them. The CDR3 bases are TGCGCCAGCAGCCAAACCAAAGGCAGCGCCCTTGGAAACACCATATATTTT. This codes for CASSQTKGSALGNTIYF.